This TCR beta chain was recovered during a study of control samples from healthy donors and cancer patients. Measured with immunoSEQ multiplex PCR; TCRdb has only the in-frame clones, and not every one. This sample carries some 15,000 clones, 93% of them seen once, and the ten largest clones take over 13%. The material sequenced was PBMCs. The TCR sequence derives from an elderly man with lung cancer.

CDR3 region: CASTRDRYAYEQYF. CDR3 DNA: TGTGCCAGCACCCGGGACAGGTATGCCTACGAGCAGTACTTC. The chain uses TRBV11-3 and TRBJ2-7, with TRBD1 identical over 8 bases. Trimming cost V 7 bases and J 2 bases; bases outside gene matches: 7. The germline V gene has CDR1 SGHNT and CDR2 YENEEA. CDR3 length: 14 amino acids.